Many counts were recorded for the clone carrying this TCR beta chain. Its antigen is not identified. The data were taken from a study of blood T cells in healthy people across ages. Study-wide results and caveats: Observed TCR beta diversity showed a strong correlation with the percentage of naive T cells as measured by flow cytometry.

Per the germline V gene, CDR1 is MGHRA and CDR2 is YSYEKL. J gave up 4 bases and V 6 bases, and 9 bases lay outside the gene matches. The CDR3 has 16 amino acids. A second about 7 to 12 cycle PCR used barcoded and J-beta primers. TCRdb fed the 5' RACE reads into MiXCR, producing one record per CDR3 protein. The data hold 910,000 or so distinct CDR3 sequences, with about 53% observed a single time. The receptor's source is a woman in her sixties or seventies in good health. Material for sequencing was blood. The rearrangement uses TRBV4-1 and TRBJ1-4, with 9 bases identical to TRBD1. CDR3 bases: TGCGCCAGCAGGGTTCACAGGGGGCAGGATAATGAAAAACTGTTTTTT. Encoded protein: CASRVHRGQDNEKLFF.